This T cell receptor (beta chain) was retrieved from a study of beta chain features in type 1 diabetes. This clone was seen a few times. TCRB transcripts that were expressed got sequenced, as all of the isolated RNA had been reverse transcribed. Sequencing used immunoSEQ multiplex PCR; TCRdb keeps in-frame clones, though not all of them. The table lists 120,000 to 150,000 clones, nearly 50% of them singletons. Purity of each sorted population was above 98%. The sequence came from a man aged 18 to 35 in good health. The sample comprised Tregs from blood.

The CDR3 sequence is CASSAQGNYGYTF. The CDR3 DNA reads TGTGCCAGCAGTGCCCAGGGAAACTATGGCTACACCTTC. The rearrangement joins TRBV2 to TRBJ1-2; possibly TRBD1 for D (5 bases). The V end was cut by 4 bases, the J end by 2 bases, with 8 bases between. Germline CDR1 reads SNHLY; CDR2 reads FYNNEI. This CDR3 contains 13 residues.